This TCR beta chain was recorded in a study of cytomegalovirus exposure and HLA in healthy donors. For the study at large: Roughly 85 million unique TCRs from HLA-typed donors were held in an early release of data.

As to this clone: What it binds is unknown.

PCR amplification relied on 60 Vbeta primers (plus 13 Jbeta primers). The data were produced by immunoSEQ multiplex PCR, yet TCRdb's version contains in-frame clones alone and is incomplete. The sample holds approximately 120,000 clones, 70% to 80% seen once. Whole-study results and caveats: A missense DCLRE1C variant was associated with V- and J-gene trimming of TCR beta chains in a later analysis, and an independent cohort replicated the association. Some highly shared sequence variants likely arose as a pipeline artifact. Cytomegalovirus-associated status was assigned to around 160 TCR beta chains.

The germline V gene encodes CDR1 MDHEN and CDR2 SYDVKM. The CDR3 has 15 residues. Trimming left V 9 bases short and J 8 bases short, with 25 bases between. The receptor was isolated from a man younger than 40 in good health and CMV-seronegative. The rearrangement joins TRBV28 to TRBJ1-2, with D possibly being TRBD1 (5 bases). Sample: PBMCs. The CDR3 region has the DNA TGTGCCAGTTTCCCTTCCACCGGGTCACAGGACGGCTACACCTTC. It is translated as CASFPSTGSQDGYTF.